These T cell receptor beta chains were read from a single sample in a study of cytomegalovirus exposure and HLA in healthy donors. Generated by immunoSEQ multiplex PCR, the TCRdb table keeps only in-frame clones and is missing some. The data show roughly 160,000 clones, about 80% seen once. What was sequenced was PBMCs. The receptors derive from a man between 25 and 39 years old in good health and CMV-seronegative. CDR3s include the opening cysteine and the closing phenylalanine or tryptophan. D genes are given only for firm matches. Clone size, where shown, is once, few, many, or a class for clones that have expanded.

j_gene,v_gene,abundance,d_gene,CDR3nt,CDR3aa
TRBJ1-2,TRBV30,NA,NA,TGTGCCTGGAGTCTTCTATTAGGCTACACCTTC,CAWSLLLGYTF
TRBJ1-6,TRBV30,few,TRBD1,TGTGCCTGGAGTGAGTACGGGACAGGTACTTCACCCCTCCACTTT,CAWSEYGTGTSPLHF
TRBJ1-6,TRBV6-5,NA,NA,TGTGCCAGCAGCTTGGACATTTTGGGTTCACCCCTCCACTTT,CASSLDILGSPLHF
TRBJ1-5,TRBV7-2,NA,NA,TGTGCCAGCAGCTTAGTCCGGGGAGGGTATCAGCCCCAGCATTTT,CASSLVRGGYQPQHF
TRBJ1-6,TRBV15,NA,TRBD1,TGTGCCACCAGCAGAACCCACAGGGGGCCGGGTTCACCCCTCCACTTT,CATSRTHRGPGSPLHF
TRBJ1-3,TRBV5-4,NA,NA,TGTGCCAGCAGCTCAAATGCAGGAATCTCTGGAAACACCATATATTTT,CASSSNAGISGNTIYF
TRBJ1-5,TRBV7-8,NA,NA,TGTGCCAGCAGCCTACAGGCGTATAGCAATCAGCCCCAGCATTTT,CASSLQAYSNQPQHF
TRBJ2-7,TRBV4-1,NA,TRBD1,TGCGCCAGCAGCCAAGCTGGGACAGGGAACTACGAGCAGTACTTC,CASSQAGTGNYEQYF
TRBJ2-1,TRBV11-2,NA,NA,TGTGCCAGCCAGATTACGTATGAGCAGTTCTTC,CASQITYEQFF
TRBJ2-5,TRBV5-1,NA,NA,TGCGCCAGCAGCCCAAATCAAGAGACCCAGTACTTC,CASSPNQETQYF
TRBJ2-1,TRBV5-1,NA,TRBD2,TGCGCCAGCAGCTTGGGGTCTAGCGGGGGGACGAGCAGCAATGAGCAGTTCTTC,CASSLGSSGGTSSNEQFF
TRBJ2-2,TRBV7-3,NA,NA,TGTGCCAGCAGCTCTGCAGGAGGTGACACCGGGGAGCTGTTTTTT,CASSSAGGDTGELFF
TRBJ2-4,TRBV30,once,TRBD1,TGTGCCTGGAGATCGGGACAGCCCTTAGCCAAAAACATTCAGTACTTC,CAWRSGQPLAKNIQYF
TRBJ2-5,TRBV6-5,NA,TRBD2,TGTGCCAGCAGTCAGGGAGGGGCTTGGGTAGAGACCCAGTACTTC,CASSQGGAWVETQYF
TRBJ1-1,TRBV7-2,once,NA,TGTGCCAGCAGCTTAAAAGGGGGGAACACTGAAGCTTTCTTT,CASSLKGGNTEAFF
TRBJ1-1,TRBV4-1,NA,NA,TGCGCCAGCAGCCGCGAATCGAGGGCTTTCTTT,CASSRESRAFF
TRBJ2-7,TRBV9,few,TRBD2,TGTGCCAGCAGCGAGGGGTTAGCGGGGGTCTACGAGCAGTACTTC,CASSEGLAGVYEQYF
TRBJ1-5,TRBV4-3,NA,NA,TGCGCCAGCAGCCAAGATGGGCGGGAAGGGCAGCCCCAGCATTTT,CASSQDGREGQPQHF
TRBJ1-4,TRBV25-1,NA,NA,TGTGCCAGCAGTGAATTCCTTACACCGACTAATGAAAAACTGTTTTTT,CASSEFLTPTNEKLFF
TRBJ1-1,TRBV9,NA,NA,TGTGCCAGCAGCGCCTCAGGGTATCCTGAAGCTTTCTTT,CASSASGYPEAFF
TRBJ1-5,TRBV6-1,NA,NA,TGTGCCAGCAGTGAAGCGGTGGCGGGTTTGGGCAATCAGCCCCAGCATTTT,CASSEAVAGLGNQPQHF
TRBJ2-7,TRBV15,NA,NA,TGTGCCACCAGCAAGGACTCACCCTACGAGCAGTACTTC,CATSKDSPYEQYF
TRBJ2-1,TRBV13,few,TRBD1,TGTGCCAGCAGCCGGGACAGGGGATTTGACAATGAGCAGTTCTTC,CASSRDRGFDNEQFF
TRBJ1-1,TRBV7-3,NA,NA,TGTGCCAGCAGCTTAGGCCCGCAGGGCTTGAACACTGAAGCTTTCTTT,CASSLGPQGLNTEAFF
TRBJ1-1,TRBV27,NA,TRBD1,TGTGCCAGCATAAGACAGGGAGCCACTGAAGCTTTCTTT,CASIRQGATEAFF
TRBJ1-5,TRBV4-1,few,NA,TGCGCCAGCAGCCCCGGGGTGGCCGATCAGCCCCAGCATTTT,CASSPGVADQPQHF
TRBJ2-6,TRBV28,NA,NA,TGTGCCAGCAAAGCCCCTGGGGCCAACGTCCTGACTTTC,CASKAPGANVLTF
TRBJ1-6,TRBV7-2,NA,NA,TGTGCCAGCAGCTTAGCCCAGGGGTCCCTCTCCTTTAATTCACCCCTCCACTTT,CASSLAQGSLSFNSPLHF
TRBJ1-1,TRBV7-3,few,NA,TGTGCCAGCAGCTCCTACGAGGGCGCTGAAGCTTTCTTT,CASSSYEGAEAFF
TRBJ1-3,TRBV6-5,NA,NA,TGTGCCAGCAAGACAGGTATCTCTGGAAACACCATATATTTT,CASKTGISGNTIYF
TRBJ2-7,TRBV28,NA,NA,TGTGCCAGCAGGGGGCTCGTGGTCGAGCAGTACTTC,CASRGLVVEQYF
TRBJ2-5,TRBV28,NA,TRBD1,TGTGCCAGCAGGTACCAGGGACAGGGGTCGGGGGAGCAGTACTTC,CASRYQGQGSGEQYF
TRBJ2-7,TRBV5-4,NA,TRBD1,TGTGCCAGTAGGATCCTGGGACAGGGGGACGAGCAGTACTTC,CASRILGQGDEQYF
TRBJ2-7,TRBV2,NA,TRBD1,TGTGCCAGCAGTACCGGGACAGGGCTGACCTACGAGCAGTACTTC,CASSTGTGLTYEQYF
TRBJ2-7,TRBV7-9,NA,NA,TGTGCCAGCAGCTTCAGGACTGATGCCTACGAGCAGTACTTC,CASSFRTDAYEQYF
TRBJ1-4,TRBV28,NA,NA,TGTGCCAGCAGTTTTAGGCCGACAGTGTCGGAAAAACTGTTTTTT,CASSFRPTVSEKLFF
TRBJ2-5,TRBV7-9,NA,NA,TGTGCCAGCAGCTTGGGTGCGGGGAATGGCCAAGAGACCCAGTACTTC,CASSLGAGNGQETQYF
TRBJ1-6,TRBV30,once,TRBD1,TGTGCCTGGAGTGTACAGGGGAGCTCCTATAATTCACCCCTCCACTTT,CAWSVQGSSYNSPLHF
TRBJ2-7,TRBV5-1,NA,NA,TGCGCCAGCAGCTTTGAGGGGGGGCCTCGAGAGCAGTACTTC,CASSFEGGPREQYF
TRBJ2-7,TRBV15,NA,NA,TGTGCCACCAGCAGAGACGTTGCAGGGCGCGAGCAGTACTTC,CATSRDVAGREQYF
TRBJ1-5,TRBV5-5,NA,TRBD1,TGTGCCAGCAGCTTAATATCGACAGGGGGTTTCAATCAGCCCCAGCATTTT,CASSLISTGGFNQPQHF
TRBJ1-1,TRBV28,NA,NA,TGTGCCAGCAGTTTAGCGAGGTTGAACACTGAAGCTTTCTTT,CASSLARLNTEAFF
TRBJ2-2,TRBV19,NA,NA,TGTGCCAGTAGTATCCAGACCGGGGAGCTGTTTTTT,CASSIQTGELFF
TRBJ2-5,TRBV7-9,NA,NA,TGTGCCAGCAGCTGGGGAGGGGGGAGAGAGACCCAGTACTTC,CASSWGGGRETQYF
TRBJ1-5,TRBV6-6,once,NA,TGTGCCAGCAGTACCTCCGGGACAATACCTCAGCCCCAGCATTTT,CASSTSGTIPQPQHF
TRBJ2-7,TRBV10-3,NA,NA,TGTGCCATCAGTGACCCGGACAGTACCTACGAGCAGTACTTC,CAISDPDSTYEQYF
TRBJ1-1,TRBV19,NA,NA,TGTGCCAGTAGTATTCTTGTAAACACTGAAGCTTTCTTT,CASSILVNTEAFF
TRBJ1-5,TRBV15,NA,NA,TGTGCCACCAGCAGAGAATTGCGCGCAGGCCAGCCCCAGCATTTT,CATSRELRAGQPQHF
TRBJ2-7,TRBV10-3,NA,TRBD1,TGTGCCATCAGTGAGAAGGCAGGGGGTAGCTACGAGCAGTACTTC,CAISEKAGGSYEQYF
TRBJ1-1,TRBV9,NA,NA,TGTGCCAGCAGCGAGGGACAAAATGATGAAGCTTTCTTT,CASSEGQNDEAFF
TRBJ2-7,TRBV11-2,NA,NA,TGTGCCAGCAGCTTAAGGCTTTCGGGTGAGCAGTACTTC,CASSLRLSGEQYF
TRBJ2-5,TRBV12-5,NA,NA,TGTGCTAGTGCCCAGGATCGGGGGACCCAGTACTTC,CASAQDRGTQYF
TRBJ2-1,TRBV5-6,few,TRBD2,TGTGCCAGCAGCTCTCGGACTAGCGGGGGCAATGAGCAGTTCTTC,CASSSRTSGGNEQFF
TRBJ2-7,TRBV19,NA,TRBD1,TGTGCCAGTAGTATAACGGACAGGGGAGGCGAGCAGTACTTC,CASSITDRGGEQYF
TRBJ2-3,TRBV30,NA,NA,TGTGCCTGGAGTGCTTTAACAGATACGCAGTATTTT,CAWSALTDTQYF